Presented here are 4 T cell receptor beta chains from one specimen sequenced in a study of early T cells in non-severe SARS-CoV-2 infection. A single record per CDR3 protein comes from TCRdb applying MiXCR to the 5' RACE reads. The sample contains 70,000 or so distinct CDR3 sequences, around a tenth of which appear only once. Sequenced here: whole blood, sampled at baseline. These receptor sequences come from an adult who was a healthcare worker with PCR-confirmed SARS-CoV-2 infection or an uninfected control (not recorded which).

This clonotype was detected ten times or more. This sequence joins TRBV12-3 or TRBV12-4 and TRBJ1-4; 9 bases agree with TRBD1. The junction had 9 bases not matched to a gene; V was cut back by 3 bases and J by 7 bases. The CDR3 covers 16 residues. CDR3 residues: CASSLRTGGLSEKLFF. In DNA form, the CDR3 reads TGTGCCAGCAGTTTGAGAACAGGGGGCTTATCTGAAAAACTGTTTTTT.

This clonotype was seen more than once but under ten times. The rearrangement links TRBV7-2 to TRBJ2-1, with D uncertain. The V end lost 3 bases, the J end lost 10 bases, and 16 bases lay between the germline ends. Germline values: CDR1 SGHTA, CDR2 FQGNSA. CDR3 length: 14 residues. The CDR3 loop reads CASSFSRASEEQFF. CDR3 sequence (DNA): TGTGCCAGCAGCTTCTCCCGGGCCTCCGAGGAGCAGTTCTTC.

This clonotype has just a few counts. This sequence may be a read error, since a much larger clone differs from it by one base. The chain couples TRBV7-2 to TRBJ2-5; no firm D call. The CDR3 contains 14 residues. V was trimmed by 7 bases and J by 7 bases, leaving 19 bases between them. Germline V gene sequence: CDR1 SGHTA, CDR2 FQGNSA. CDR3 amino acids: CASNLIDRLGTQYF. The CDR3 nucleotides are TGTGCCAGCAACCTAATCGACCGTCTCGGGACCCAGTACTTC.

This clonotype has only a few counts. The chain is built from TRBV19 and TRBJ1-5; no reliable D call. The CDR3 is made up of 14 amino acids. The V end was cut by 0 bases, the J end by 4 bases, with 7 bases between. Per germline, CDR1 LNHDA and CDR2 SQIVND (reference sequence). In nucleotides, the CDR3 is TGTGCCAGTAGTATAGAACGGGGAAATCAGCCCCAGCATTTT. Translated: CASSIERGNQPQHF.